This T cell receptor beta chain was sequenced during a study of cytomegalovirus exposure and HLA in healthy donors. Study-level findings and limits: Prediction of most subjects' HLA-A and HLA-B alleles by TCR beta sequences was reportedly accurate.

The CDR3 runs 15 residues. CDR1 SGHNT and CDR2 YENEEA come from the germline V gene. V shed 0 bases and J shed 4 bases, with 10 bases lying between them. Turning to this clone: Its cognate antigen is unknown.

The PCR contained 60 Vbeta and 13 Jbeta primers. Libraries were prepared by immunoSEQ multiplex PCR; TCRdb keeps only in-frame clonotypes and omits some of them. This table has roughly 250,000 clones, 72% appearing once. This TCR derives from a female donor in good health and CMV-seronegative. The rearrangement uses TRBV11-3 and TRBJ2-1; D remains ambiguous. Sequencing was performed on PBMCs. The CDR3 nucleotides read TGTGCCAGCAGCTTAGACAACAACCCTTACAATGAGCAGTTCTTC. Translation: CASSLDNNPYNEQFF.